This record covers a single T cell receptor (beta chain). Its antigen is as yet unknown. The data stem from a study of shared clonotypes between healthy human individuals. Study summary: With ages of 18 to 49, the donors were a couple of women and a few men.

Measured with immunoSEQ multiplex PCR; TCRdb has only the in-frame clones, and not every one. The sample holds hundreds of thousands of clones, roughly 96% seen once. The trim removed 2 bases at V and 2 bases at J, leaving 3 bases unmatched. The CDR3 runs 14 residues. Germline lookup yields CDR1 SGHKS and CDR2 YYEKEE (reference sequence). The naive CD8 fraction comprised CD45RO-negative cells positively selected for CCR7 and excluded terminally differentiated effector memory CD45RA+ cells. General study findings and limits: Naive CD4 clonotype sharing across several donors was approximately 5%. What naive subsets generally showed was a larger estimated richness than memory subsets showed.

Sample: naive CD8+ T cells sorted from blood. The receptor was isolated from a woman aged 30 to 39 in good health. V and J are TRBV5-5 and TRBJ2-7; 8 nucleotides match TRBD1. CDR3 sequence (DNA): TGTGCCAGCAGCTTCGGACAGGGAACCTACGAGCAGTACTTC. This codes for CASSFGQGTYEQYF.